This T cell receptor (beta chain) stems from a study of T cell responses to AZD1222 COVID-19 vaccine. The CDR3 sequence is 14 residues long. V was shortened by 7 bases and J by 0 bases, with 15 bases between the two germline ends. CDR1 is SQVTM, CDR2 ANQGSEA, per germline. Sequencing was performed with immunoSEQ multiplex PCR; in TCRdb, only in-frame clones are kept and a portion is missing. The sample includes approximately 130,000 clones, about 79% of them seen just once. This chain links TRBV29-1 with TRBJ1-1, with D maybe TRBD1 (6 bases). The clonotype originates from an adult who received the AZD1222 COVID-19 vaccine. The sample here was peripheral blood, taken 28 days after the second AZD1222 dose. CDR3 bases: TGCAGCGCCCCGGGTCAGGGGCTGAACACTGAAGCTTTCTTT. Protein sequence: CSAPGQGLNTEAFF.